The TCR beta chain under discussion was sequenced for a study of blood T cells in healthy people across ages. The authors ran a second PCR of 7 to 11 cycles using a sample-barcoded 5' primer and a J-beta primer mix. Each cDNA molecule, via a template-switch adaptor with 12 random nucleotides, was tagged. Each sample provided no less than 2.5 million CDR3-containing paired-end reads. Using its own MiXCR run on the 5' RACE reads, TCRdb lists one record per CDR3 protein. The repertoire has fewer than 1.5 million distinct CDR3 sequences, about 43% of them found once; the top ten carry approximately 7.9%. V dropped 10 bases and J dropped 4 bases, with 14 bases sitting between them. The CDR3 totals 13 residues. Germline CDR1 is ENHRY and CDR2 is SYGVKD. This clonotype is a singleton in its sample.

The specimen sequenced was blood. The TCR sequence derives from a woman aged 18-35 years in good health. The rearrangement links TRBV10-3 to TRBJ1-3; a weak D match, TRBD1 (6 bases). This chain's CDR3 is CATERGEGNTIYF. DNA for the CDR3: TGTGCCACCGAAAGGGGGGAAGGAAACACCATATATTTT.